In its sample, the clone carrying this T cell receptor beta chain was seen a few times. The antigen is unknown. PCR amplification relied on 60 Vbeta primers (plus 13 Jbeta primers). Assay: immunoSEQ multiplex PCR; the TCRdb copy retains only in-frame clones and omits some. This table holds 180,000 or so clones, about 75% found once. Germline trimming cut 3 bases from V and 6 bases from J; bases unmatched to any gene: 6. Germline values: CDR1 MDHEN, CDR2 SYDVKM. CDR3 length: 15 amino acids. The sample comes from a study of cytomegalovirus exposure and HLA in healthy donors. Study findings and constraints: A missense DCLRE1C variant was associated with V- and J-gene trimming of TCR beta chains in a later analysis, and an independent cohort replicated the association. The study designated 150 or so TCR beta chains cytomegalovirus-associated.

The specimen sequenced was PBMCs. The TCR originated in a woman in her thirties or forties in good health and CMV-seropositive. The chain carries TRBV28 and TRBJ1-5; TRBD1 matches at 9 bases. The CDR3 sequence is CASSFGTGIVQPQHF. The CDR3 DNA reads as TGTGCCAGCAGTTTCGGGACAGGGATAGTTCAGCCCCAGCATTTT.